Below, 3 T cell receptor beta chains from the same sample are listed, as sequenced in a study of T cells in Graves' hyperthyroidism and ophthalmopathy. Researchers amplified the TCR beta CDR3 regions from RNA transcripts. RT-PCR in the first round (using the HTBI primer set) targeted the TCR CDR3. In TCRdb, the multiplex PCR reads were re-called with MiXCR into one record per CDR3 protein. This sample has more than 250,000 distinct CDR3 sequences, with around 15% found just once. Sequencing was performed on blood. These receptor sequences come from a woman in her forties or fifties with Graves' hyperthyroidism that later progressed to Graves' ophthalmopathy.

This clonotype was recorded at least ten times. For the CDR3, the DNA is TGCAGTGCCCAAAGCGGAGGGGCCGGCGAGCAGTACTTC. Amino acids: CSAQSGGAGEQYF. The chain uses TRBV20-1 and TRBJ2-7; TRBD2 is a possible D gene (6 bases). Germline CDR1 and CDR2: DFQATT and SNEGSKA (reference sequence). The CDR3 runs 13 residues. With 6 bases removed from V and 6 bases from J, the gap between germline ends came to 18 bases.

A word on this clonotype: This may be a read error, as it is one base from a much larger clone. The chain combines TRBV19 with TRBJ2-7, with no clear D. The J call may be incorrect, as the DNA end agrees better with TRBJ2-1. The V gene's germline CDR1 is LNHDA and CDR2 SQIVND (reference sequence). The length of the CDR3 is 14 residues. The chain's CDR3 is CASSIRTGSYEQFF. CDR3 nucleotides: TGTGCCAGTAGTATCCGGACGGGTTCGTACGAGCAGTTCTTC.

The table lists this clonotype with many counts. CDR3 DNA: TGTGCCAGCTCACCATTAGGAACTGGGGCCAACGTCCTGACTTTC. It translates to CASSPLGTGANVLTF. J is TRBJ2-6 and V is TRBV18; D not certain. CDR1 and CDR2 (germline): KGHSH, LQKENI. This CDR3 is 15 amino acids long. Trimming removed 2 bases at V and 2 bases at J, with 7 bases between.